These 17 T cell receptor beta chains share one sample of origin, sequenced in a study of shared clonotypes between healthy human individuals. TCRdb keeps only in-frame clones here, not all; method: immunoSEQ multiplex PCR. The table shows about 2.3 million clones, with roughly 92% occurring only once. Sequencing was done on a sample of naive CD4+ T cells from PBMCs. Described subset: CD45RA+ positively selected. These receptors were obtained from a young man in good health. Some clones in this sample may be carry-over from other donors' samples.

Remarks on this clone: The same CDR3 also results from other DNA sequences found in this sample. The chain employs TRBV19 and TRBJ1-2; D not resolved. In germline, CDR1 is LNHDA, CDR2 SQIVND (reference sequence). Between the trimmed V and J ends, which lost 0 bases and 5 bases, there was a span of 7 bases. The length of the CDR3 is 13 residues. The CDR3 DNA sequence: TGTGCCAGTAGTATAGACGGAGCGTATGGCTACACCTTC. Protein sequence: CASSIDGAYGYTF.

The chain couples TRBV7-9 to TRBJ2-2; D is unresolved. Trimming removed 4 bases from V and 6 bases from J, with 9 bases in between. Germline V lookup: CDR1 SEHNR, CDR2 FQNEAQ (reference sequence). This CDR3 region has 13 residues. The CDR3 reads CASSSSRSGELFF. Here the CDR3 DNA reads TGTGCCAGCAGCTCATCTAGGTCCGGGGAGCTGTTTTTT.

V gene TRBV18 combines with J gene TRBJ2-7; 9 nucleotides match TRBD1. Germline loops: CDR1 KGHSH, CDR2 LQKENI. The CDR3 extends over 16 amino acids. The ends lost 3 bases at V and 6 bases at J; junction bases unmatched: 12. For the CDR3, the DNA is TGTGCCAGCTCACCGGCCGGGACAGGGTTTCTCGGCGAGCAGTACTTC. It yields the protein CASSPAGTGFLGEQYF.

This clone has a single count. Other DNA sequences in the same sample also yield this CDR3. The chain is built from TRBV18 and TRBJ2-7; D gene unclear. The germline V gene encodes CDR1 KGHSH and CDR2 LQKENI. Trimming left V 3 bases short and J 4 bases short, with 7 bases between. The CDR3 is 12 amino acids. In DNA form, the CDR3 reads TGTGCCAGCTCACCGCCGAATTACGAGCAGTACTTC. Encoded protein: CASSPPNYEQYF.

The chain employs TRBV7-9 and TRBJ2-1, with 7 bases matching TRBD2. V lost 0 bases to trimming and J lost 3 bases; unmatched junction nucleotides: 8. The CDR3 has 17 residues. Germline lookup yields CDR1 SEHNR and CDR2 FQNEAQ (reference sequence). In DNA form, the CDR3 reads TGTGCCAGCAGCTTAGCGGGGCGGGAGATTAGCTACAATGAGCAGTTCTTC. Protein sequence: CASSLAGREISYNEQFF.

The V and J genes are TRBV5-1 and TRBJ2-7, with a weak D call TRBD2 (6 bases). Between the trimmed V and J ends, which lost 3 bases and 5 bases, there was a span of 15 bases. The CDR3 spans 14 residues. Germline CDR1 is SGHRS and CDR2 is YFSETQ. CDR3 loop: CASSSPGLQNEQYF. CDR3 in DNA: TGCGCCAGCAGCTCACCGGGACTCCAGAACGAGCAGTACTTC.

The V and J genes are TRBV25-1 and TRBJ2-1; tentative D call: TRBD2 (5 bases). The CDR3 totals 14 residues. Trimming shortened V by 8 bases and J by 7 bases, and 18 bases separated the two germline ends. CDR1 and CDR2 from the germline V gene are MGHDK and SYGVNS. The CDR3 spells CASSTPTKKNEQFF. The CDR3 DNA sequence: TGTGCCAGCTCCACACCGACTAAAAAAAATGAGCAGTTCTTC.

This clone has only one observation. The chain recombines TRBV6-1 with TRBJ2-7; D may match TRBD1 or TRBD2 (5 bases each). The length of the CDR3 is 13 residues. V was pared by 6 bases and J by 6 bases, with 15 bases between. Germline V CDR1 and CDR2: MNHNS, SASEGT. The CDR3, as DNA: TGTGCCAGCAGGGACCTCGGGACCACCGAGCAGTACTTC. As protein: CASRDLGTTEQYF.

The CDR3 sequence is CASSQTDRDYGYTF. CDR3 nucleotides: TGTGCCAGCAGCCAAACCGACAGGGACTATGGCTACACCTTC. The V gene is TRBV14, the J gene TRBJ1-2, with 7 bases lining up with TRBD1. With 2 bases clipped from V and 3 bases from J, the junction kept 3 bases outside the gene matches. CDR3 length equals 14 residues. The germline V gene encodes CDR1 SGHDN and CDR2 FVKESK.

The chain uses TRBV7-8 and TRBJ1-5, with 8 bases matching TRBD1. The CDR3 loop spans 15 amino acids. Germline V gene data show CDR1 as SGHVS and CDR2 as FQNEAQ. V trimming: 5 bases; J trimming: 4 bases; junction bases outside the gene matches: 7. The CDR3 DNA is TGTGCCAGCAGCCAAGCTTACAGGGGGAATCAGCCCCAGCATTTT. The encoded protein is CASSQAYRGNQPQHF.

The V gene is TRBV6-6, the J gene TRBJ1-1; the D gene is possibly TRBD1 (5 bases). Per the germline V gene, CDR1 is MNHNY and CDR2 is SVGAGI (reference sequence). V dropped 6 bases and J dropped 3 bases, with 14 bases sitting between them. The CDR3 has 14 amino acids. The DNA for the CDR3 is TGTGCCAGCAGAAGAGAGGGGACCTACACTGAAGCTTTCTTT. Its protein product is CASRREGTYTEAFF.

The CDR3 nucleotides are TGTGCCAGCAGGATCAACAGGGGGGGTGGCTACACCTTC. It encodes CASRINRGGGYTF. The V call is TRBV28, the J call TRBJ1-2, with 8 bases that match TRBD1. The germline V gene has CDR1 MDHEN and CDR2 SYDVKM. The ends lost 6 bases at V and 7 bases at J; junction bases unmatched: 7. There are 13 residues in the CDR3.

This clone was seen a few times. The chain employs TRBV30 and TRBJ1-5; 11 nucleotides agree with TRBD1. The germline CDR1 and CDR2 sequences are GTSNPN and SVGIG (reference sequence). Germline trimming cut 3 bases from V and 2 bases from J; bases unmatched to any gene: 3. This CDR3 comprises 15 residues. Here the CDR3 DNA reads TGTGCCTGGAGCCGGACAGGGGGCGGCAATCAGCCCCAGCATTTT. This sequence encodes CAWSRTGGGNQPQHF.

The CDR3 region is CASSLEGPPGLEAFF. In DNA form, the CDR3 reads TGTGCCAGCAGCTTAGAGGGACCGCCCGGTTTGGAAGCTTTCTTT. This rearrangement joins TRBV7-9 to TRBJ1-1; D possibly corresponds to TRBD1 (5 bases). The CDR3 has 15 amino acids. Trimming shortened V by 1 base and J by 8 bases, and 17 bases separated the two germline ends. The germline V gene encodes CDR1 SEHNR and CDR2 FQNEAQ (reference sequence).

With respect to this clone: The same CDR3 also results from other DNA sequences found in this sample. V and J are TRBV28 and TRBJ2-1; no firm D call. CDR1 is MDHEN, CDR2 SYDVKM, per germline. Trimming removed 5 bases at V and 4 bases at J, with 3 bases between. CDR3 length equals 11 residues. CDR3 sequence (DNA): TGTGCCAGCAGTCCATACAATGAGCAGTTCTTC. Protein sequence: CASSPYNEQFF.

This clone was recorded only once. The rearrangement links TRBV7-2 to TRBJ1-2; D is ambiguous. The CDR3 length is 15 residues. CDR1 SGHTA and CDR2 FQGNSA come from the germline V gene. V lost 3 bases, J lost 4 bases, and 15 bases lay in between. CDR3 protein: CASSFLPDGSYGYTF. Here the CDR3 DNA reads TGTGCCAGCAGCTTCCTGCCGGACGGTAGCTATGGCTACACCTTC. The whole variable domain, filled in from reference TRBV7-2 and TRBJ1-2, reads GAGVSQSPSNKVTEKGKDVELRCDPISGHTALYWYRQSLGQGLEFLIYFQGNSAPDKSGLPSDRFSAERTGGSVSTLTIQRTQQEDSAVYLCASSFLPDGSYGYTFGSGTRLTVV.

This clone was recorded only once. The CDR3 DNA reads as TGTGCCAGCTCACGGGGGATTGGTCCGAACACTGAAGCTTTCTTT. Translating gives CASSRGIGPNTEAFF. The chain employs TRBV18 and TRBJ1-1, with D perhaps TRBD1 (5 bases). CDR3 size: 15 residues. In germline, CDR1 is KGHSH, CDR2 LQKENI. Trimming removed 4 bases at V and 1 base at J, with 13 bases between.